The entry below gives a single T cell receptor beta chain sequence along with its context. Its antigen is undetermined. The CDR3 has 13 amino acids. The germline V and J ends were trimmed by 1 base and 3 bases, with 6 bases remaining between them. The germline V gene has CDR1 SQVTM and CDR2 ANQGSEA. The PCR employed 60 Vbeta primers together with 13 Jbeta primers. In the study's own analysis: Unique TCR beta chains numbered roughly 84 million in a later analysis, with approximately 10 million shared. Sequenced by immunoSEQ multiplex PCR; TCRdb stores in-frame clones only, minus some. For V, J and clone size, that table is used; D and trimming come from the DNA. The data hold 150,000 to 200,000 clones, with around four fifths observed a single time. The data were obtained in a study of cytomegalovirus exposure and HLA in healthy donors. Study findings and constraints: In vitro, three CMV-associated chains proved specific for CMV antigens.

The rearrangement joins TRBV29-1 to TRBJ2-2; no firm D call. Sequenced sample: PBMCs. The sequence came from a female donor in good health and CMV-seronegative. The CDR3 protein is CSVEGLDTGELFF. The CDR3 nucleotides are TGCAGCGTTGAAGGGCTCGACACCGGGGAGCTGTTTTTT.